This T cell receptor beta chain was documented in a study of spatial heterogeneity in lung cancer. Study-wide results and limits: Tumors with more nonsynonymous mutations had more expanded intratumoral alpha and beta TCRs. Of tumor T cells, an estimated coverage of 5.5% to 9% was reached for alpha chains and 13% for beta chains.

This clonotype was recorded many times. Its antigen is undetermined. All TCR cDNA molecules were individually tagged with a unique molecular identifier. MiXCR was run by TCRdb on the 5' RACE reads, yielding one entry per CDR3 protein. The sample yields about 6,800 distinct CDR3 sequences, 11% to 15% seen once. The time point is: sample taken at primary tumor resection. Whole RNA came from tumor, nontumor lung or frozen PBMC and was sequenced without being sorted. The CDR3 length is 17 residues. Losses at the gene ends were 0 bases for V and 4 bases for J; bases not matched to a gene: 5. Germline assignment: CDR1 SGHRS and CDR2 YFSETQ.

This clonotype originated in a male donor with early-stage non-small cell lung cancer. The sequencing used lung tumor tissue, collected at surgery. The chain links TRBV5-1 to TRBJ2-1, with TRBD2 matching 12 bases. CDR3 in DNA: TGCGCCAGCAGCTTGGGACTAGCGGGAGATCCTTACAATGAGCAGTTCTTC. It is translated as CASSLGLAGDPYNEQFF. The complete variable domain, with remaining parts taken from reference TRBV5-1 and TRBJ2-1, reads KAGVTQTPRYLIKTRGQQVTLSCSPISGHRSVSWYQQTPGQGLQFLFEYFSETQRNKGNFPGRFSGRQFSNSRSEMNVSTLELGDSALYLCASSLGLAGDPYNEQFFGPGTRLTVL.